The 27 T cell receptor beta chains reported below all come from one sample, sequenced in a study of blood T cell repertoires in COVID-19. Clones were sequenced by immunoSEQ multiplex PCR, and TCRdb holds only the in-frame ones, with some missing. The table lists about 300,000 clones, around 84% of them singletons, with more than 9% in the top ten. The specimen sequenced was PBMCs or T cells enriched from blood (not recorded which). The receptor set was obtained from a woman aged 18-35 years who had recovered from COVID-19.

This clone was seen a single time. The V and J genes are TRBV29-1 and TRBJ1-4, with TRBD1 as a possible D gene (6 bases). This CDR3 spans 12 amino acids. Germline assignment: CDR1 SQVTM and CDR2 ANQGSEA. Trimming took off 4 bases at V and 8 bases at J, with 11 bases between the two ends. CDR3 nucleotides: TGCAGCGTTGGAGGGGGAGAGGAAAAACTGTTTTTT. Protein sequence: CSVGGGEEKLFF.

The DNA of the CDR3 is TGTGCCAGCAGCCAAGTAAGCGTCCTTGGAGGTACGCAGTATTTT. Amino acids: CASSQVSVLGGTQYF. The chain joins TRBV3-1 (or the pseudogene TRBV3-2) to TRBJ2-3, with D perhaps matching TRBD2 (5 bases). The CDR3 consists of 15 residues. The germline gives CDR1 LGHDT, CDR2 YNNKEL (reference sequence). Between the trimmed V and J ends, which lost 1 base and 8 bases, there was a span of 16 bases.

V and J are TRBV9 and TRBJ2-5; the match to TRBD2 covers 8 bases. This CDR3 comprises 17 residues. The ends lost 0 bases at V and 3 bases at J; junction bases unmatched: 10. Per the germline V gene, CDR1 is SGDLS and CDR2 is YYNGEE. The DNA for the CDR3 is TGTGCCAGCAGCGTAGAGTGGGGAGCGGGGGACAAAGAGACCCAGTACTTC. This sequence encodes CASSVEWGAGDKETQYF.

In its sample, this clone was seen once. V is TRBV13 and J is TRBJ2-7; 7 bases agree with TRBD1. J lost 4 bases, V lost 0 bases, and 12 bases had no gene match. The CDR3 extends over 17 amino acids. Germline values: CDR1 PRHDT, CDR2 FYEKMQ (reference sequence). The CDR3 spells CASSLGPLTGPRYEQYF. CDR3 coding DNA: TGTGCCAGCAGCTTAGGCCCCTTGACAGGGCCGCGGTACGAGCAGTACTTC.

About this clone: The identical CDR3 is also encoded by other nucleotide sequences in the sample. This sequence joins TRBV2 and TRBJ2-5; 8 bases align to TRBD1. The CDR3 length is 15 residues. Germline V gives CDR1 SNHLY, CDR2 FYNNEI. V lost 6 bases to trimming and J lost 5 bases; unmatched junction nucleotides: 11. The CDR3 sequence is CASRVRQGARETQYF. CDR3 DNA: TGTGCCAGCAGAGTACGGCAGGGGGCTCGCGAGACCCAGTACTTC.

This chain links TRBV7-9 with TRBJ2-5, with 7 nucleotides matching TRBD2. The CDR3 loop spans 16 amino acids. CDR1 is SEHNR and CDR2 is FQNEAQ in the germline V gene (reference sequence). The trim removed 11 bases at V and 5 bases at J, leaving 20 bases unmatched. This CDR3 is CASRARLADVGETQYF. CDR3 DNA: TGTGCCTCGAGGGCCAGGCTAGCGGACGTTGGGGAGACCCAGTACTTC.

The rearrangement links TRBV5-4 to TRBJ2-1, with TRBD2 matching over 7 bases. The length of the CDR3 is 15 residues. V shed 3 bases, J shed 0 bases, and the junction held 3 bases outside the gene matches. The V gene's germline CDR1 is SGHNT and CDR2 YYREEE (reference sequence). This chain's CDR3 is CASSSAGDSYNEQFF. The CDR3 DNA reads TGTGCCAGCAGCTCGGCGGGGGACTCCTACAATGAGCAGTTCTTC.

This clone was counted a single time. V and J are TRBV15 and TRBJ1-2, with TRBD1 identical over 7 bases. This CDR3 contains 15 residues. V dropped 3 bases and J dropped 1; count of bases not matched to a gene: 5. CDR1 is LNHNV, CDR2 YYDKDF, per germline (reference sequence). Here the CDR3 DNA reads TGTGCCACCAGCAGGCCGACAGGGCTTAACTATGGCTACACCTTC. As protein: CATSRPTGLNYGYTF.

The chain combines TRBV18 with TRBJ2-3; D gene uncertain. Germline V gives CDR1 KGHSH, CDR2 LQKENI. The ends were cut back, 3 bases at V and 0 bases at J, with 10 bases in the middle. This CDR3 is 15 amino acids long. The CDR3 DNA is TGTGCCAGCTCACCGGTACAGCTTAGCACAGATACGCAGTATTTT. Protein: CASSPVQLSTDTQYF.

As DNA, the CDR3 is TGTGCCAGCAGTTCCCACAAACCCTACTATGGCTACACCTTC. Its protein is CASSSHKPYYGYTF. The chain employs TRBV2 and TRBJ1-2; the D is unclear. The CDR3 extends over 14 amino acids. V was cut by 5 bases and J by 3 bases, with 13 bases left in between. Germline V lookup: CDR1 SNHLY, CDR2 FYNNEI.

DNA for the CDR3: TGCGCCAGCAGCCGAGGACAGGGCGTAGGGACAGATACGCAGTATTTT. Translating it yields CASSRGQGVGTDTQYF. This chain joins TRBV4-1 and TRBJ2-3; 8 positions match TRBD1. V lost 4 bases to trimming and J lost 3 bases; unmatched junction nucleotides: 9. CDR1 is MGHRA, CDR2 YSYEKL, per germline. The CDR3 runs 16 residues.

The gene calls are TRBV11-2 and TRBJ2-1; 7 nucleotides match TRBD2. The CDR3 contains 15 residues. Trimming took 3 bases from V and 3 from J; bases not matched to a gene: 5. Germline V gene sequence: CDR1 SGHAT, CDR2 FQNNGV. CDR3 bases: TGTGCCAGCAGCTTTGTGGGGGGGGACTACAATGAGCAGTTCTTC. Its protein is CASSFVGGDYNEQFF. Variable domain in full (rest from reference TRBV11-2 and TRBJ2-1): EAGVAQSPRYKIIEKRQSVAFWCNPISGHATLYWYQQILGQGPKLLIQFQNNGVVDDSQLPKDRFSAERLKGVDSTLKIQPAKLEDSAVYLCASSFVGGDYNEQFFGPGTRLTVL.

The chain's CDR3 is CATSRDLVGPYGYTF. In nucleotides, the CDR3 is TGTGCCACCAGCAGAGATCTGGTGGGGCCTTATGGCTACACCTTC. The chain employs TRBV15 and TRBJ1-2; D is perhaps TRBD1 (5 bases). Germline V gives CDR1 LNHNV, CDR2 YYDKDF (reference sequence). There are 15 residues in the CDR3. Trimming removed 0 bases at V and 5 bases at J, with 13 bases between.

The DNA of the CDR3 is TGTGCCAGCAACCTCCTCAGGGGCGAAGCTTTCTTT. Translation: CASNLLRGEAFF. The rearrangement joins TRBV5-6 to TRBJ1-1; D is possibly TRBD1 (6 bases). Germline V gene lookup returns CDR1 SGHDT and CDR2 YYEEEE. The CDR3 runs 12 residues. The V and J ends lost 6 bases and 8 bases respectively, with 14 bases between them.

The gene calls are TRBV7-8 and TRBJ2-1; TRBD2 agrees at 11 bases. Germline V gene lookup returns CDR1 SGHVS and CDR2 FQNEAQ. There are 16 residues in the CDR3. The ends lost 7 bases at V and 5 bases at J; junction bases unmatched: 10. As DNA, the CDR3 is TGTGCCAGCACCCTCAACATACTAGCGGGAGACAATGAGCAGTTCTTC. The encoded protein is CASTLNILAGDNEQFF.

The chain combines TRBV19 with TRBJ1-6; TRBD1 aligns across 9 bases. After removal of 10 bases from V and 11 bases from J, the junction contained 15 bases not matched to a gene. This CDR3 spans 15 amino acids. The V gene's germline CDR1 is LNHDA and CDR2 SQIVND (reference sequence). The CDR3 spells CATKKSGTGMTPLHF. The CDR3 nucleotides read TGTGCCACTAAAAAATCCGGGACAGGGATGACACCCCTCCACTTT.

This chain links TRBV10-3 with TRBJ2-7, with D possibly TRBD1 on 6 matching bases. Trimming took 0 bases from V and 7 from J, leaving 19 bases between them. Germline CDR1 reads ENHRY; CDR2 reads SYGVKD. The CDR3 covers 16 residues. The CDR3 here is CAISESKGTLRLEQYF. The DNA for the CDR3 is TGTGCCATCAGTGAGTCTAAAGGGACACTACGCCTGGAGCAGTACTTC.

The chain links TRBV12-3 or TRBV12-4 to TRBJ1-2, with D perhaps matching TRBD1 (5 bases). The CDR3 loop spans 12 amino acids. Trimming left V 4 bases short and J 8 bases short, with 11 bases between. Here the CDR3 reads CASSSGGGGYTF. CDR3 DNA sequence: TGTGCCAGCAGTTCCGGGGGAGGCGGCTACACCTTC.

J is TRBJ2-3 and V is TRBV5-1; 7 bases are a match to TRBD1. The V segment lost 3 bases and the J segment 1 base; nucleotides outside the gene matches: 2. Looked up from germline, CDR1 is SGHRS and CDR2 is YFSETQ. The CDR3 has 14 amino acids. CDR3 in DNA: TGCGCCAGCAGCTCCGGACAGGGCACAGATACGCAGTATTTT. Translated: CASSSGQGTDTQYF.

V and J are TRBV5-1 and TRBJ2-2; TRBD2 aligns across 7 bases. V lost 1 base and J lost 4; bases outside the gene matches: 10. The CDR3 is 17 residues long. Germline CDR1 SGHRS, CDR2 YFSETQ. The CDR3 loop is CASSLSRGGMTTGELFF. As DNA, the CDR3 is TGCGCCAGCAGCTTGAGCCGGGGAGGGATGACCACCGGGGAGCTGTTTTTT.

The chain recombines TRBV5-1 with TRBJ1-2; TRBD1 might be the D (6 bases). Trimming left V 1 base short and J 14 bases short, with 21 bases between. Germline loops: CDR1 SGHRS, CDR2 YFSETQ. This CDR3 is 14 amino acids long. In DNA form, the CDR3 reads TGCGCCAGCAGCTTGACCCCCGGGACACCCCGGAGGACCTTC. Residues: CASSLTPGTPRRTF. Based on the CDR3 plus reference TRBV5-1 and TRBJ1-2, the full variable domain is KAGVTQTPRYLIKTRGQQVTLSCSPISGHRSVSWYQQTPGQGLQFLFEYFSETQRNKGNFPGRFSGRQFSNSRSEMNVSTLELGDSALYLCASSLTPGTPRRTFGSGTRLTVV.

This chain links TRBV19 with TRBJ1-2; D perhaps matches TRBD1 (6 bases). Trimming removed 4 bases from V and 4 bases from J, with 13 bases in between. This CDR3 comprises 14 residues. Looked up from germline, CDR1 is LNHDA and CDR2 is SQIVND (reference sequence). The CDR3 loop is CASSRGGEGYGYTF. The CDR3 DNA follows: TGTGCCAGTAGTAGAGGGGGGGAAGGCTATGGCTACACCTTC.

The chain is built from TRBV19 and TRBJ1-5, with D possibly matching TRBD1 (5 bases). CDR1 and CDR2 from the germline V gene are LNHDA and SQIVND (reference sequence). V lost 3 bases and J 5 bases, leaving 11 bases between the germline ends. The length of the CDR3 is 14 residues. CDR3 sequence reads: CASSMWGTDQPQHF. The CDR3 bases are TGTGCCAGTAGTATGTGGGGCACGGATCAGCCCCAGCATTTT.

The rearrangement links TRBV5-1 to TRBJ1-5, with D unclear. Deletions cut 5 bases from V and 2 bases from J, with 14 bases between. CDR1 SGHRS and CDR2 YFSETQ come from the germline V gene. This CDR3 is 15 amino acids long. The CDR3 sequence: CASRVSVGGNQPQHF. The CDR3 DNA reads as TGCGCCAGCAGAGTCTCAGTTGGAGGCAATCAGCCCCAGCATTTT.

This clone was found a few times. The chain carries TRBV10-3 and TRBJ1-2; D gene ambiguous. Germline-derived CDR1 and CDR2 are ENHRY and SYGVKD. V dropped 7 bases and J dropped 6 bases, with 18 bases sitting between them. The CDR3 runs to 14 residues. The CDR3 here is CAINHSDGRDGYTF. The CDR3 DNA is TGTGCCATCAACCACTCTGACGGGAGGGATGGCTACACCTTC.

This clone appeared once. The chain is built from TRBV7-2 and TRBJ1-1; no firm D call. CDR3 size: 13 residues. V gave up 1 base and J gave up 7 bases, with 10 bases separating them. Germline values: CDR1 SGHTA, CDR2 FQGNSA. This CDR3 is CASSLGPEGEAFF. Written as DNA, the CDR3 is TGTGCCAGCAGCTTAGGACCGGAGGGTGAAGCTTTCTTT.

CDR3 coding DNA: TGTGCCAGTAGTCACCGGGACAGCAACCTCTTCCTTGGAAACACCATATATTTT. Amino acids: CASSHRDSNLFLGNTIYF. The chain links TRBV19 to TRBJ1-3; 7 nucleotides agree with TRBD1. Germline CDR1 and CDR2: LNHDA and SQIVND (reference sequence). Losses at the gene ends were 5 bases for V and 3 bases for J; bases not matched to a gene: 16. The CDR3 is 18 residues long.